This entry lists 16 T cell receptor beta chains sequenced from one sample in a study of OX40 agonist ivuxolimab in advanced cancers. TCRdb keeps only in-frame clones here, not all; method: immunoSEQ multiplex PCR. The table has 60,000 to 85,000 clones, 92% seen once. The sequenced sample was CD4+ or CD8+ T cells sorted from blood, obtained in a trial of the OX40 agonist ivuxolimab. The receptors come from an adult with an advanced solid tumor such as melanoma, head and neck, liver or kidney cancer.

V is TRBV10-2 and J is TRBJ2-3; possible D gene TRBD1, 5 bases. Trimming took 4 bases from V and 0 from J, leaving 8 bases between them. Per germline, CDR1 WSHSY and CDR2 SAAADI. The CDR3 is 14 amino acids. The CDR3, as DNA: TGCGCCAGCAGTGGGACAACTAGCACAGATACGCAGTATTTT. It codes for CASSGTTSTDTQYF.

This chain joins TRBV13 and TRBJ2-7, with TRBD1 matching over 7 bases. Trimming took 4 bases from V and 3 from J; bases not matched to a gene: 24. CDR3 length: 20 amino acids. In germline, CDR1 is PRHDT, CDR2 FYEKMQ (reference sequence). The CDR3, as DNA: TGTGCCAGCAGCTCGGCGGGCCAGGGGGTCCCCACCCCCCCCTACTACGAGCAGTACTTC. Translating it yields CASSSAGQGVPTPPYYEQYF.

The genes are TRBV6-5 and TRBJ1-4; a weak D match, TRBD1 (5 bases). V was trimmed by 6 bases and J by 5 bases, leaving 16 bases between them. This CDR3 contains 15 residues. The V gene's germline CDR1 is MNHEY and CDR2 SVGAGI. This CDR3 reads CASSHSRTLNEKLFF. The CDR3 coding sequence is TGTGCCAGCAGCCACTCGCGGACACTGAATGAAAAACTGTTTTTT.

CDR3 sequence reads: CASSQGHFGYTF. The CDR3 region has the DNA TGTGCCAGCAGTCAAGGGCATTTCGGCTACACCTTC. The V call is TRBV6-5, the J call TRBJ1-2; D not certain. The ends were cut back, 5 bases at V and 8 bases at J, with 12 bases in the middle. The CDR3 is 12 amino acids. CDR1 MNHEY and CDR2 SVGAGI come from the germline V gene.

The chain has TRBV2 and TRBJ2-2; possibly TRBD2 for D (6 bases). Between the trimmed V and J ends, which lost 6 bases and 0 bases, there was a span of 14 bases. The CDR3 is 16 amino acids. Germline CDR1 is SNHLY and CDR2 is FYNNEI. DNA for the CDR3: TGTGCCAGCAGCTCGGCCCGGGACTCGAACACCGGGGAGCTGTTTTTT. Protein product: CASSSARDSNTGELFF.

The CDR3 sequence is CASSFHYEQYF. The CDR3 nucleotides are TGTGCCAGCAGCTTTCATTACGAGCAGTACTTC. The chain recombines TRBV7-9 with TRBJ2-7; D not certain. Trimming removed 3 bases at V and 4 bases at J, with 4 bases between. The germline V gene has CDR1 SEHNR and CDR2 FQNEAQ (reference sequence). The CDR3 is 11 residues long.

This clone was seen a few times. V gene TRBV21-1 combines with J gene TRBJ1-2; whether TRBD1, the table's D call, matches the DNA was not checked. TRBV21-1 is a known pseudogene. The CDR3 is 16 residues long. CDR3 in amino acids: CASSKPRQGTNYGYTF. CDR3 coding DNA: TGTGCCAGCAGCAAACCCCGACAGGGGACCAACTATGGCTACACCTTC.

The J gene is TRBJ2-1, the V gene TRBV4-1, with 9 bases aligning to TRBD1. The CDR3 sequence is 16 residues long. Looked up from germline, CDR1 is MGHRA and CDR2 is YSYEKL. Losses at the gene ends were 2 bases for V and 5 bases for J; bases not matched to a gene: 7. The chain's CDR3 is CASSQLDRGMDNEQFF. Here the CDR3 DNA reads TGCGCCAGCAGCCAATTAGACAGGGGGATGGACAATGAGCAGTTCTTC.

The rearrangement uses TRBV7-9 and TRBJ2-7; no definite D call. The CDR3 spans 13 residues. The V end lost 4 bases, the J end lost 2 bases, and 9 bases lay between the germline ends. Germline V gene sequence: CDR1 SEHNR, CDR2 FQNEAQ (reference sequence). The CDR3 sequence is CASSSQHTYEQYF. The CDR3 DNA sequence: TGTGCCAGCAGCTCCCAACATACCTACGAGCAGTACTTC.

This chain joins TRBV7-9 and TRBJ2-7, with D perhaps being TRBD1 or TRBD2 (5 bases each). CDR3 length equals 14 residues. CDR1 and CDR2 (germline): SEHNR, FQNEAQ (reference sequence). V was pared by 5 bases and J by 2 bases, with 13 bases between. The CDR3 DNA reads as TGTGCCAGCAGCCCGAGGGACCGAACCTACGAGCAGTACTTC. Protein: CASSPRDRTYEQYF.

The chain couples TRBV11-2 to TRBJ1-1; D possibly corresponds to TRBD1 (6 bases). This CDR3 comprises 14 residues. Germline V CDR1 and CDR2: SGHAT, FQNNGV. The V gene lost 3 bases and the J gene lost 4 bases, with 12 bases spanning the gap. The CDR3, as DNA: TGTGCCAGCAGCTTCCGGGGGCACGGCACTGAAGCTTTCTTT. Its protein product is CASSFRGHGTEAFF.

The chain links TRBV9 to TRBJ2-3; 10 nucleotides match TRBD2. The J segment lost 3 bases and the V segment lost 3 bases, leaving 10 bases of the junction unmatched. CDR3 length: 17 amino acids. Germline CDR1 and CDR2: SGDLS and YYNGEE. The CDR3 nucleotides read TGTGCCAGCAGCGCCACCTGGGGTAGCGGGGGGACAGATACGCAGTATTTT. It encodes CASSATWGSGGTDTQYF.

V is TRBV27 and J is TRBJ2-7; D not resolved. In germline, CDR1 is MNHEY, CDR2 SMNVEV (reference sequence). CDR3 length: 14 residues. V gave up 6 bases and J gave up 6 bases, with 18 bases separating them. CDR3 region: CASSLQANWGEQYF. The CDR3 DNA reads TGTGCCAGCAGCCTTCAAGCTAATTGGGGCGAGCAGTACTTC.

V gene TRBV2 combines with J gene TRBJ2-7; 7 positions match TRBD2. Germline CDR1 reads SNHLY; CDR2 reads FYNNEI. J lost 0 bases, V lost 11 bases, and 10 bases had no gene match. The CDR3 covers 14 residues. The CDR3 nucleotides are TGTGCCTCCACGGGGATAGCGGGCTCCTACGAGCAGTACTTC. Translated, it gives CASTGIAGSYEQYF. The full variable domain, its missing parts supplied by reference TRBV2 and TRBJ2-7, is EPEVTQTPSHQVTQMGQEVILRCVPISNHLYFYWYRQILGQKVEFLVSFYNNEISEKSEIFDDQFSVERPDGSNFTLKIRSTKLEDSAMYFCASTGIAGSYEQYFGPGTRLTVT.

The chain carries TRBV27 and TRBJ2-1; possible D gene TRBD2, 6 bases. CDR3 size: 16 residues. Between the trimmed V and J ends, which lost 3 bases and 0 bases, there was a span of 12 bases. Germline V gene lookup returns CDR1 MNHEY and CDR2 SMNVEV (reference sequence). In DNA form, the CDR3 reads TGTGCCAGCAGTTTCGGGGGACCGGCCTCCTACAATGAGCAGTTCTTC. Protein sequence: CASSFGGPASYNEQFF.

The J gene is TRBJ2-5, the V gene TRBV4-1; D is ambiguous. The J call may be mistaken, given a closer DNA end match to TRBJ2-7. This CDR3 is built from 15 residues. CDR1 is MGHRA, CDR2 YSYEKL, per germline. DNA of the CDR3: TGCGCCAGCAGCCAAGGGGCAGTGGCGACCTACGAGCAGTACTTC. It specifies CASSQGAVATYEQYF.